Following are 12 T cell receptor beta chains from one sample sequenced in a study of T cell repertoires in cytomegalovirus infection. TCRdb reprocessed the reads with MiXCR, giving one entry per CDR3 protein. The sample has approximately 100,000 distinct CDR3 sequences, approximately 28% seen once; the top ten hold approximately 78%. No cognate antigen is known for these TCRs. Source: CD8+ T cells from cultured PBMCs, taken from culture after CMV antigen stimulation. The source is a human donor in good health (CMV status not recorded). Some clones in this sample may be carry-over from other donors' samples.

The chain employs TRBV27 and TRBJ1-1; TRBD1 might be the D (5 bases). Germline V gene lookup returns CDR1 MNHEY and CDR2 SMNVEV (reference sequence). V lost 0 bases, J lost 1 base, and 9 bases lay in between. The CDR3 consists of 15 residues. The CDR3 loop reads CASSLSSGGNTEAFF. The CDR3 bases are TGTGCCAGCAGTTTATCCTCGGGGGGGAACACTGAAGCTTTCTTT.

Ten or more counts support this clonotype. V is TRBV15 and J is TRBJ1-1; no clear D. V dropped 0 bases and J dropped 1 base, with 15 bases sitting between them. In germline, CDR1 is LNHNV, CDR2 YYDKDF (reference sequence). The CDR3 is 17 residues long. This CDR3 reads CATSRESIGHANTEAFF. The CDR3, as DNA: TGTGCCACCAGCAGAGAAAGTATAGGGCATGCGAACACTGAAGCTTTCTTT.

A few counts support this clonotype. At one boundary the junction diverges from the germline segment, which might be a read error. J is TRBJ2-7 and V is TRBV4-1; a possible D gene is TRBD1 (6 bases). Germline lookup yields CDR1 MGHRA and CDR2 YSYEKL. The CDR3 is 16 amino acids. The CDR3 bases are TGTGCCAGCAGCCAAGGGTCCCCTTTGGGTCAGGGGAGGCAGTACTTC. It is translated as CASSQGSPLGQGRQYF.

The CDR3 protein is CASSQPIRESSYNEQFF. The DNA of the CDR3 is TGCGCCAGCAGCCAACCCATACGGGAGAGCTCCTACAATGAGCAGTTCTTC. The rearrangement links TRBV4-1 to TRBJ2-1; the D gene is possibly TRBD2 (6 bases). CDR3 length: 17 residues. The ends were cut back, 2 bases at V and 0 bases at J, with 14 bases in the middle. Germline loops: CDR1 MGHRA, CDR2 YSYEKL.

This clonotype has a count of ten or more. The chain uses TRBV7-6 and TRBJ2-2; D remains ambiguous. The CDR3 sequence is 15 residues long. The ends were cut back, 5 bases at V and 4 bases at J, with 14 bases in the middle. CDR1 and CDR2 (germline): SGHVS, FNYEAQ. CDR3 residues: CASSNPTGVTGELFF. The CDR3 coding sequence is TGTGCCAGCAGCAATCCTACCGGAGTCACCGGGGAGCTGTTTTTT.

The table lists this clonotype with a few counts. The rearrangement joins TRBV29-1 to TRBJ1-1, with D unclear. The CDR3 spans 13 residues. CDR1 SQVTM and CDR2 ANQGSEA come from the germline V gene. V lost 4 bases and J lost 2, with 11 bases in between. CDR3 region: CSVGAGVNTEAFF. The DNA of the CDR3 is TGCAGCGTTGGTGCCGGGGTTAACACTGAAGCTTTCTTT.

There are a few counts of this clonotype. The chain's CDR3 is CASNQFTHTGELFF. CDR3 sequence (DNA): TGTGCCAGTAATCAATTCACCCACACCGGGGAGCTGTTTTTT. The V gene is TRBV19, the J gene TRBJ2-2; D remains unclear. CDR1 and CDR2 from the germline V gene are LNHDA and SQIVND (reference sequence). This CDR3 comprises 14 residues. The germline V and J ends were trimmed by 7 bases and 3 bases, with 12 bases remaining between them.

This clonotype was counted only a few times. The V gene is TRBV19, the J gene TRBJ2-1; D gene uncertain. Trimming cost V 6 bases and J 4 bases, with 13 bases left between them. The CDR3 runs 14 residues. CDR1 LNHDA and CDR2 SQIVND come from the germline V gene (reference sequence). The CDR3 DNA reads as TGTGCCAGTAGCATACTGGCCTCTTACAATGAGCAGTTCTTC. Its protein product is CASSILASYNEQFF.

The J gene is TRBJ1-4, the V gene TRBV2, with a weak D call TRBD1 (6 bases). This CDR3 is built from 17 residues. With 3 bases removed from V and 6 bases from J, the gap between germline ends came to 20 bases. Per germline, CDR1 SNHLY and CDR2 FYNNEI. CDR3 loop: CASSDPIQGDGDEKLFF. The CDR3 DNA reads TGTGCCAGCAGTGACCCGATACAGGGAGATGGTGATGAAAAACTGTTTTTT.

This clonotype was seen ten or more times. The V call is TRBV12-3 or TRBV12-4, the J call TRBJ2-5, with D unresolved. Trimming removed 3 bases at V and 3 bases at J, with 8 bases between. The CDR3 contains 13 residues. The DNA for the CDR3 is TGTGCCAGCAGTTTCCCTGGGGAAGAGACCCAGTACTTC. Encoded protein: CASSFPGEETQYF.

V usage is TRBV12-3 or TRBV12-4 and J usage is TRBJ2-5, with unresolved D. Trimming removed 5 bases from V and 4 bases from J, with 11 bases in between. This CDR3 region has 13 residues. Here the CDR3 reads CASSPKAVETQYF. CDR3 nucleotide sequence: TGTGCCAGCAGTCCCAAGGCCGTAGAGACCCAGTACTTC.

The chain carries TRBV11-2 and TRBJ1-1; D is undetermined. This CDR3 has 15 residues. Germline CDR1 is SGHAT and CDR2 is FQNNGV. Trimming took 3 bases from V and 0 from J, leaving 11 bases between them. As DNA, the CDR3 is TGTGCCAGCAGCTTCCTAGAAGGGCTGAACACTGAAGCTTTCTTT. It specifies CASSFLEGLNTEAFF.